A single sample gave rise to the 23 T cell receptor beta chains below, sequenced in a study of CD8+CD57+ T cells in acquired aplastic anemia. The TCR beta profiling, which covered VDJ combination and CDR3 sequence, was carried out using genomic DNA as the template. Each CDR3 protein gets one entry after TCRdb re-called the reads with MiXCR. The sample carries about 220,000 distinct CDR3 sequences, 34% recorded once. What was sequenced was sorted CD4+, CD8+, or CD8+CD57+ T cells (not recorded which) from PBMCs. Receptor source: a human donor in good health, serving as a control.

This chain joins TRBV2 and TRBJ2-4; D is undetermined. CDR1 and CDR2 (germline): SNHLY, FYNNEI. Trimming pared 6 bases from V and 1 base from J, leaving 19 bases between. The CDR3 is 17 residues long. The CDR3, as DNA: TGTGCCAGCAGCCAAGCTCCCGACCGGTGGGCCAAAAACATTCAGTACTTC. Translated, it gives CASSQAPDRWAKNIQYF.

The chain combines TRBV7-2 with TRBJ2-7; D unclear. The germline CDR1 and CDR2 sequences are SGHTA and FQGNSA. The germline V and J ends were trimmed by 6 bases and 4 bases, with 10 bases remaining between them. The CDR3 runs 12 residues. This CDR3 reads CASSFSQYEQYF. CDR3 sequence (DNA): TGTGCCAGCAGTTTTAGCCAGTACGAGCAGTACTTC.

The chain recombines TRBV25-1 with TRBJ1-1, with a weak D call TRBD1 (5 bases). V was shortened by 3 bases and J by 3 bases, with 17 bases between the two germline ends. The CDR3 length is 16 residues. Germline V gene data show CDR1 as MGHDK and CDR2 as SYGVNS. CDR3 in amino acids: CASSDQGRDSYTEAFF. CDR3 bases: TGTGCCAGCAGTGACCAGGGTAGGGATTCCTACACTGAAGCTTTCTTT.

This clonotype has a count of ten or more. The chain couples TRBV20-1 to TRBJ1-1; the D gene is possibly TRBD1 (5 bases). Germline values: CDR1 DFQATT, CDR2 SNEGSKA (reference sequence). CDR3 length equals 13 residues. Trimming cost V 6 bases and J 6 bases, with 17 bases left between them. The CDR3 here is CSAPGPRSAEAFF. The CDR3 DNA reads as TGCAGTGCCCCAGGGCCACGTTCCGCTGAAGCTTTCTTT.

The V gene is TRBV7-3, the J gene TRBJ2-2; TRBD2 aligns across 7 bases. From germline, CDR1 is SGHTA and CDR2 FQGTGA. This CDR3 spans 16 amino acids. With V trimmed by 3 bases and J by 0 bases, 4 bases remained unmatched. The CDR3 loop reads CASSFRGLSNTGELFF. The CDR3 nucleotides are TGTGCCAGCAGCTTTCGGGGACTATCGAACACCGGGGAGCTGTTTTTT.

At least ten counts were recorded for this clonotype. The chain carries TRBV20-1 and TRBJ1-5; 7 nucleotides agree with TRBD1. Germline-derived CDR1 and CDR2 are DFQATT and SNEGSKA (reference sequence). This CDR3 contains 13 residues. CDR3 nucleotide sequence: TGCAGCGTGACAGGGAATAGCAATCAGCCCCAGCATTTT. It yields the protein CSVTGNSNQPQHF.

This chain uses TRBV5-6 with TRBJ2-5; D is unclear. In germline, CDR1 is SGHDT, CDR2 YYEEEE. The length of the CDR3 is 14 residues. V was clipped by 0 bases and J by 4 bases, with 10 bases between them. The CDR3 DNA sequence: TGTGCCAGCAGCTTGGCCAGAGTGGGAGAGACCCAGTACTTC. This codes for CASSLARVGETQYF.

This clonotype was seen many times. The rearrangement joins TRBV9 to TRBJ1-4, with D hard to call. This CDR3 is built from 15 residues. CDR1 is SGDLS, CDR2 YYNGEE, per germline. Trimming stripped 1 base from V and 7 bases from J, with 14 bases between. CDR3 loop: CASSVRVGEGEKLFF. CDR3 bases: TGTGCCAGCAGCGTAAGGGTCGGGGAGGGTGAAAAACTGTTTTTT.

The table lists this clonotype with many counts. The chain employs TRBV20-1 and TRBJ2-3; D remains ambiguous. The CDR3 has 12 amino acids. Per germline, CDR1 DFQATT and CDR2 SNEGSKA (reference sequence). V shed 5 bases and J shed 2 bases, with 8 bases lying between them. The CDR3 spells CSALLLTDTQYF. CDR3 nucleotide sequence: TGCAGTGCTTTACTTCTCACAGATACGCAGTATTTT.

This clonotype was observed a handful of times. This chain's CDR3 is CASSQGNSGANVLTF. As DNA, the CDR3 is TGTGCCAGCAGCCAAGGCAACTCTGGGGCCAACGTCCTGACTTTC. V gene TRBV14 combines with J gene TRBJ2-6, with D hard to call. The CDR3 is 15 amino acids. Trimming shortened V by 1 base and J by 0 bases, and 4 bases separated the two germline ends. Germline V gene sequence: CDR1 SGHDN, CDR2 FVKESK. Looking up the rest from reference TRBV14 and TRBJ2-6 gives the full variable domain: EAGVTQFPSHSVIEKGQTVTLRCDPISGHDNLYWYRRVMGKEIKFLLHFVKESKQDESGMPNNRFLAERTGGTYSTLKVQPAELEDSGVYFCASSQGNSGANVLTFGAGSRLTVL.

This clonotype was detected many times. The rearrangement links TRBV20-1 to TRBJ1-5; D not certain. The germline V gene has CDR1 DFQATT and CDR2 SNEGSKA (reference sequence). The CDR3 length is 13 residues. V lost 1 base and J lost 9, with 13 bases in between. Here the CDR3 reads CSARVEGARPQHF. In DNA, the CDR3 is TGCAGTGCTAGAGTGGAAGGCGCAAGGCCCCAGCATTTT.

This clonotype was seen a handful of times. A much bigger clone sits one base away, suggesting this may be a read error. V gene TRBV7-8 combines with J gene TRBJ1-1, with 11 nucleotides matching TRBD1. The trim removed 5 bases at V and 2 bases at J, leaving 1 base unmatched. The CDR3 loop spans 14 amino acids. CDR1 is SGHVS and CDR2 is FQNEAQ in the germline V gene. DNA of the CDR3: TGTGCCAGCAGCGGGACAGGGGGTAACACTGAAGCTTTCTTT. Its translation is CASSGTGGNTEAFF.

The genes are TRBV3-1 and TRBJ2-7; D tentatively reads TRBD1 or TRBD2 (5 bases each). The CDR3 sequence is 13 residues long. The germline V gene encodes CDR1 LGHDT and CDR2 YNNKEL (reference sequence). The germline V and J ends were trimmed by 5 bases and 2 bases, with 10 bases remaining between them. The DNA for the CDR3 is TGTGCCAGCAGCTTCGGGGCTACCTACGAGCAGTACTTC. Amino acid sequence: CASSFGATYEQYF.

In its sample, this clonotype was seen a few times. The chain recombines TRBV5-4 with TRBJ1-4, with 7 bases fitting TRBD1. Losses at the gene ends were 5 bases for V and 6 bases for J; bases not matched to a gene: 7. Germline loops: CDR1 SGHNT, CDR2 YYREEE (reference sequence). CDR3 length: 14 amino acids. The CDR3 reads CASRTDRVDEKLFF. CDR3 DNA: TGTGCCAGCAGGACCGACAGGGTCGATGAAAAACTGTTTTTT. The whole variable domain, filled in from reference TRBV5-4 and TRBJ1-4, reads ETGVTQSPTHLIKTRGQQVTLRCSSQSGHNTVSWYQQALGQGPQFIFQYYREEENGRGNFPPRFSGLQFPNYSSELNVNALELDDSALYLCASRTDRVDEKLFFGSGTQLSVL.

This clonotype came up many times. The gene calls are TRBV19 and TRBJ1-3; D is possibly TRBD1 (6 bases). Germline lookup yields CDR1 LNHDA and CDR2 SQIVND (reference sequence). Trimming left V 6 bases short and J 3 bases short, with 9 bases between. This CDR3 comprises 13 residues. Here the CDR3 DNA reads TGTGCCAGTAGCACAGGGTATGGAAACACCATATATTTT. Its protein is CASSTGYGNTIYF. Looking up the rest from reference TRBV19 and TRBJ1-3 gives the full variable domain: DGGITQSPKYLFRKEGQNVTLSCEQNLNHDAMYWYRQDPGQGLRLIYYSQIVNDFQKGDIAEGYSVSREKKESFPLTVTSAQKNPTAFYLCASSTGYGNTIYFGEGSWLTVV.

This clonotype was recorded many times. The V gene is TRBV5-1, the J gene TRBJ2-5; no reliable D call. CDR1 SGHRS and CDR2 YFSETQ come from the germline V gene. V was shortened by 0 bases and J by 5 bases, with 8 bases between the two germline ends. This CDR3 contains 13 residues. The CDR3 loop is CASSLGIFETQYF. The CDR3 DNA reads TGCGCCAGCAGCTTGGGTATATTTGAGACCCAGTACTTC.

A word on this clonotype: This could be a read error, since a much larger clone is one nucleotide away. The V call is TRBV2, the J call TRBJ1-2; D may be TRBD1 (5 bases). V was cut by 6 bases and J by 2 bases, with 16 bases left in between. Germline V gene data show CDR1 as SNHLY and CDR2 as FYNNEI. The CDR3 runs to 15 residues. The CDR3 DNA reads as TGTGCCAGCAGCTTGGTGGGACGGGAGAACTATGGCTACACCTTC. This translates into CASSLVGRENYGYTF.

This clonotype showed up just a few times. J is TRBJ1-5 and V is TRBV20-1, with 8 bases fitting TRBD1. The CDR3 is 17 amino acids. The germline gives CDR1 DFQATT, CDR2 SNEGSKA (reference sequence). With V trimmed by 3 bases and J by 4 bases, 14 bases remained unmatched. The DNA for the CDR3 is TGCAGTGCTAGCCCCAGGGGTGCAGGGGGCCGGAATCAGCCCCAGCATTTT. This encodes CSASPRGAGGRNQPQHF.

In this sample, this clonotype turned up once. A read error is possible here, since a much larger clone lies one base away. The chain employs TRBV20-1 and TRBJ1-2, with D perhaps matching TRBD1 (5 bases). This CDR3 is 16 amino acids long. Per germline, CDR1 DFQATT and CDR2 SNEGSKA (reference sequence). CDR3 coding DNA: TGCAGTGCTAACCCGCCGGGTCGGGGGTCTAACTGTGGCTACACCTTC. Amino acid sequence: CSANPPGRGSNCGYTF.

In this sample, this clonotype turned up many times. The chain recombines TRBV7-9 with TRBJ2-5; 9 bases agree with TRBD1. Germline trimming cut 2 bases from V and 4 bases from J; bases unmatched to any gene: 2. Germline V CDR1 and CDR2: SEHNR, FQNEAQ (reference sequence). The CDR3 sequence is 14 residues long. As DNA, the CDR3 is TGTGCCAGCAGCTTAACAGGGGGCGCAGAGACCCAGTACTTC. As protein: CASSLTGGAETQYF.

This clonotype was seen only a few times. The chain is built from TRBV2 and TRBJ1-2; D is uncertain. The length of the CDR3 is 13 residues. The V end was cut by 4 bases, the J end by 12 bases, with 18 bases between. Germline-derived CDR1 and CDR2 are SNHLY and FYNNEI. The CDR3 protein is CASSVAVSSGNTF. Here the CDR3 DNA reads TGTGCCAGCAGTGTTGCGGTGAGCTCTGGAAACACCTTC.

This clonotype occurred many times. The rearrangement joins TRBV29-1 to TRBJ1-1; 8 bases match TRBD1. The germline CDR1 and CDR2 sequences are SQVTM and ANQGSEA. V lost 7 bases, J lost 4 bases, and 5 bases stayed unmatched. This CDR3 region has 12 residues. CDR3 in DNA: TGCAGCGCCGGACAGGGTCCCACTGAAGCTTTCTTT. Translating gives CSAGQGPTEAFF.

There are many counts of this clonotype. The chain has TRBV20-1 and TRBJ2-1; D might be TRBD2 (5 bases). V was clipped by 6 bases and J by 8 bases, with 8 bases between them. The CDR3 covers 10 residues. Germline V lookup: CDR1 DFQATT, CDR2 SNEGSKA (reference sequence). The CDR3 region is CSAGRDEQFF. The CDR3, as DNA: TGCAGTGCGGGGAGAGATGAGCAGTTCTTC.